This TCR beta chain was documented in a study of OX40 agonist ivuxolimab in advanced cancers. Findings and limits, study-wide: Normalized expansion of T-cell clones was also low for some nonresponders.

Regarding this clone: What it binds is not known.

This table comes from immunoSEQ multiplex PCR, and its TCRdb copy is limited to in-frame clones, with some not included. In the table there are some 60,000 clones, approximately 87% of which are singletons. Germline CDR1 SGDLS, CDR2 YYNGEE. The CDR3 has 13 residues. The V end was cut by 5 bases, the J end by 1 base, with 9 bases between. The clonotype was recovered from an adult with an advanced solid tumor such as melanoma, head and neck, liver or kidney cancer. Sequenced here: CD4+ or CD8+ T cells sorted from blood, sampled in a trial of the OX40 agonist ivuxolimab. This chain connects TRBV9 to TRBJ2-5; the D gene could be TRBD1 or TRBD2 (5 bases each). The CDR3 nucleotides are TGTGCCAGCAGTTGGGGGAGCCAAGAGACCCAGTACTTC. Translation: CASSWGSQETQYF.